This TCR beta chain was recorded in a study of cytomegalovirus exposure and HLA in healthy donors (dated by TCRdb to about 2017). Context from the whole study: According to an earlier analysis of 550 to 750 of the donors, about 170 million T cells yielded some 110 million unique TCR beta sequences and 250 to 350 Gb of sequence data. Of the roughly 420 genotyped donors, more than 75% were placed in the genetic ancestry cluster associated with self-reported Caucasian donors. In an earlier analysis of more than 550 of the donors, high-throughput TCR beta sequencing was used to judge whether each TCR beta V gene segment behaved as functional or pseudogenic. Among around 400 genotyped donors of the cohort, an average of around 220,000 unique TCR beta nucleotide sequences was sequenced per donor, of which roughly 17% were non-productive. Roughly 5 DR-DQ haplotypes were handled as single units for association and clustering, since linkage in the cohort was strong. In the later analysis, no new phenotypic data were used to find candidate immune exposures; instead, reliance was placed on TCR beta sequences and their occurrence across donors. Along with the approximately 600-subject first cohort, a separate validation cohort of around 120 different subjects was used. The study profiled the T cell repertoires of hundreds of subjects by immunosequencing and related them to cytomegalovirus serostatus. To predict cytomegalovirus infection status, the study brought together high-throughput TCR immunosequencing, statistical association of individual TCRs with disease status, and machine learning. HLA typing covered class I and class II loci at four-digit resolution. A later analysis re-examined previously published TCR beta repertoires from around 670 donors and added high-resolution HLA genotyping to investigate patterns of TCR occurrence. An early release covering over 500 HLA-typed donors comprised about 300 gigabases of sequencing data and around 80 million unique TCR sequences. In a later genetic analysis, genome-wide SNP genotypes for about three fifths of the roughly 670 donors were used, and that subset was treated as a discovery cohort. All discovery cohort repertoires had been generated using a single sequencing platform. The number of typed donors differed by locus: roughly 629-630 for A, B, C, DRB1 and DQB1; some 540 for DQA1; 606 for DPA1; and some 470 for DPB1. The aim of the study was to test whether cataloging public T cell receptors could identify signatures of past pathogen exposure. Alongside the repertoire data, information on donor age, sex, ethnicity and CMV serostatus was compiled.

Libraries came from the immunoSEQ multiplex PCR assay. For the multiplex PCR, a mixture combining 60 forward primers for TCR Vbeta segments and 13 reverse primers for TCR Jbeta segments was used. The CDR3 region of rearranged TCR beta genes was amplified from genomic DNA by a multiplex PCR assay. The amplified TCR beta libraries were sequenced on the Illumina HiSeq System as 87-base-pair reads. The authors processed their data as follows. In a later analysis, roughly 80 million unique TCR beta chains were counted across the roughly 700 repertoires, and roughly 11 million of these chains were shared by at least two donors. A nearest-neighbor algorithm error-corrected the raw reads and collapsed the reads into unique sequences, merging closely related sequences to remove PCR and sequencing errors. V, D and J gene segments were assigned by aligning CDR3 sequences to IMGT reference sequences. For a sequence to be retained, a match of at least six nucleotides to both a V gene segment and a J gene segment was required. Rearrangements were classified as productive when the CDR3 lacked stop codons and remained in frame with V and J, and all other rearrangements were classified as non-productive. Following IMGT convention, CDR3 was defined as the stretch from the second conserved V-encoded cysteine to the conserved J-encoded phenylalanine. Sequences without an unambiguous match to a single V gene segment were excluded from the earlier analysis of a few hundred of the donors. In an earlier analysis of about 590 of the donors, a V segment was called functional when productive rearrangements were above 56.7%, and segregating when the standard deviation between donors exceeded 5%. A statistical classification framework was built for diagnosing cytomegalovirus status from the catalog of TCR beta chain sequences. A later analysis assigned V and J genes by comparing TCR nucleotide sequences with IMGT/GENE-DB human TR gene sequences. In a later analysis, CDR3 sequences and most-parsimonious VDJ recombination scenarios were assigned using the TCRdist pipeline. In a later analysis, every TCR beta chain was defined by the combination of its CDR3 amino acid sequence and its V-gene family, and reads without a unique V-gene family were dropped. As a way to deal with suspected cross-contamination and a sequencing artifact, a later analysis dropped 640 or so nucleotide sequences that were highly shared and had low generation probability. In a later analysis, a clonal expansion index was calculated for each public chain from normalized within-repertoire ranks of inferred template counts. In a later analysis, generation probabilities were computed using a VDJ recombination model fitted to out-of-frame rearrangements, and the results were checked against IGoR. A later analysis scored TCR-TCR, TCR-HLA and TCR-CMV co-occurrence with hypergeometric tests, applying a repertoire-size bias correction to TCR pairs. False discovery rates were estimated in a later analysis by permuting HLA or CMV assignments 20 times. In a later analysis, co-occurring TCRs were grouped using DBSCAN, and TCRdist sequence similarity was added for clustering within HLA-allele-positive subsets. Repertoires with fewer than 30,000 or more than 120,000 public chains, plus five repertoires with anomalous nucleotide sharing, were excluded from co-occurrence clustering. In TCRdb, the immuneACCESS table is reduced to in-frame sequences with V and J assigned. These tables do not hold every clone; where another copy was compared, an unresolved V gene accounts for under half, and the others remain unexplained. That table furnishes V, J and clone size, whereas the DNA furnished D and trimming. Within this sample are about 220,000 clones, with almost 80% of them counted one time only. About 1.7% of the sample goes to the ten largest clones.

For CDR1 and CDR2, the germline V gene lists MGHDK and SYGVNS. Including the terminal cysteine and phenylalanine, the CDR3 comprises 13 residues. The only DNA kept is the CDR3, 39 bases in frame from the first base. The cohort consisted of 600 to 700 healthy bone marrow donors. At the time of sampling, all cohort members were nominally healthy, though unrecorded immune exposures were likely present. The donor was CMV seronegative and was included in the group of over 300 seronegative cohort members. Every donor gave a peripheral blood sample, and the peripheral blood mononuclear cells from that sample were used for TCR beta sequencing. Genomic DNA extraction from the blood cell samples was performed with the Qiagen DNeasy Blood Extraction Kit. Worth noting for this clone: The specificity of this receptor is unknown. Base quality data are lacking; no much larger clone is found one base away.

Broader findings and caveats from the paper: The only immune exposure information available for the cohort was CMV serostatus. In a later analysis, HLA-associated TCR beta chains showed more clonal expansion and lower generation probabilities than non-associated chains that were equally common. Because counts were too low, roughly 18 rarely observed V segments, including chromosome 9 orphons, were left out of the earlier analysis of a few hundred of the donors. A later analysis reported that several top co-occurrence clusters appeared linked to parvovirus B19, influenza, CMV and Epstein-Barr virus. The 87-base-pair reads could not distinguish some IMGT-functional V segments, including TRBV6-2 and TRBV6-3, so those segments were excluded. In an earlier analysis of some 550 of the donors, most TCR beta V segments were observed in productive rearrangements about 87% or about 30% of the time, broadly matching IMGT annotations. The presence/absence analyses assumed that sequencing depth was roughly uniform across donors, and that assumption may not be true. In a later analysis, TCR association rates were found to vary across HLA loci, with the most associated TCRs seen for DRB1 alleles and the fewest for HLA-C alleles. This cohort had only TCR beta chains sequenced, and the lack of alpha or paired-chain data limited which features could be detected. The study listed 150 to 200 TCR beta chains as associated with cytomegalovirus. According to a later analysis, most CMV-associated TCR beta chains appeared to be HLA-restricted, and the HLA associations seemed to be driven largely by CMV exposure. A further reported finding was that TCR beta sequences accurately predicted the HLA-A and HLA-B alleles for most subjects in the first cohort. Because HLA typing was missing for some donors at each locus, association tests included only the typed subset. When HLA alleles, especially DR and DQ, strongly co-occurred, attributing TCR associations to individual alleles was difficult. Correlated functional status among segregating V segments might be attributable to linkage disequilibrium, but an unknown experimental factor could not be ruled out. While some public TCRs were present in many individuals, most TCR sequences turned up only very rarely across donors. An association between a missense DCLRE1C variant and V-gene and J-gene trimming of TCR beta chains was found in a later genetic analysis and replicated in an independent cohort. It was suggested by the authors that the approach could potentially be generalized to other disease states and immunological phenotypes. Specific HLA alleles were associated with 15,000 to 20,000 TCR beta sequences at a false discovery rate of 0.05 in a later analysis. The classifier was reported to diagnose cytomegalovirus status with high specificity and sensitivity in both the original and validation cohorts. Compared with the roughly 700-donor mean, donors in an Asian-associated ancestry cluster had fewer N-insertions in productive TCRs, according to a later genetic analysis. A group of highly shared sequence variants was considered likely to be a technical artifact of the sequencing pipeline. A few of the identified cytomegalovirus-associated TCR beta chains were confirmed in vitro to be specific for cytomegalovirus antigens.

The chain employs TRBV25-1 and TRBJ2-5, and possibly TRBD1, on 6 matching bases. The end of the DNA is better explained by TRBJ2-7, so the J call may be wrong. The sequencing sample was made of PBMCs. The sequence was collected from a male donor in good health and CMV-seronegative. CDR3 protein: CASSLTGTYEQYF. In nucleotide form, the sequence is TGTGCCAGCAGTCTGACAGGCACCTACGAGCAGTACTTC.